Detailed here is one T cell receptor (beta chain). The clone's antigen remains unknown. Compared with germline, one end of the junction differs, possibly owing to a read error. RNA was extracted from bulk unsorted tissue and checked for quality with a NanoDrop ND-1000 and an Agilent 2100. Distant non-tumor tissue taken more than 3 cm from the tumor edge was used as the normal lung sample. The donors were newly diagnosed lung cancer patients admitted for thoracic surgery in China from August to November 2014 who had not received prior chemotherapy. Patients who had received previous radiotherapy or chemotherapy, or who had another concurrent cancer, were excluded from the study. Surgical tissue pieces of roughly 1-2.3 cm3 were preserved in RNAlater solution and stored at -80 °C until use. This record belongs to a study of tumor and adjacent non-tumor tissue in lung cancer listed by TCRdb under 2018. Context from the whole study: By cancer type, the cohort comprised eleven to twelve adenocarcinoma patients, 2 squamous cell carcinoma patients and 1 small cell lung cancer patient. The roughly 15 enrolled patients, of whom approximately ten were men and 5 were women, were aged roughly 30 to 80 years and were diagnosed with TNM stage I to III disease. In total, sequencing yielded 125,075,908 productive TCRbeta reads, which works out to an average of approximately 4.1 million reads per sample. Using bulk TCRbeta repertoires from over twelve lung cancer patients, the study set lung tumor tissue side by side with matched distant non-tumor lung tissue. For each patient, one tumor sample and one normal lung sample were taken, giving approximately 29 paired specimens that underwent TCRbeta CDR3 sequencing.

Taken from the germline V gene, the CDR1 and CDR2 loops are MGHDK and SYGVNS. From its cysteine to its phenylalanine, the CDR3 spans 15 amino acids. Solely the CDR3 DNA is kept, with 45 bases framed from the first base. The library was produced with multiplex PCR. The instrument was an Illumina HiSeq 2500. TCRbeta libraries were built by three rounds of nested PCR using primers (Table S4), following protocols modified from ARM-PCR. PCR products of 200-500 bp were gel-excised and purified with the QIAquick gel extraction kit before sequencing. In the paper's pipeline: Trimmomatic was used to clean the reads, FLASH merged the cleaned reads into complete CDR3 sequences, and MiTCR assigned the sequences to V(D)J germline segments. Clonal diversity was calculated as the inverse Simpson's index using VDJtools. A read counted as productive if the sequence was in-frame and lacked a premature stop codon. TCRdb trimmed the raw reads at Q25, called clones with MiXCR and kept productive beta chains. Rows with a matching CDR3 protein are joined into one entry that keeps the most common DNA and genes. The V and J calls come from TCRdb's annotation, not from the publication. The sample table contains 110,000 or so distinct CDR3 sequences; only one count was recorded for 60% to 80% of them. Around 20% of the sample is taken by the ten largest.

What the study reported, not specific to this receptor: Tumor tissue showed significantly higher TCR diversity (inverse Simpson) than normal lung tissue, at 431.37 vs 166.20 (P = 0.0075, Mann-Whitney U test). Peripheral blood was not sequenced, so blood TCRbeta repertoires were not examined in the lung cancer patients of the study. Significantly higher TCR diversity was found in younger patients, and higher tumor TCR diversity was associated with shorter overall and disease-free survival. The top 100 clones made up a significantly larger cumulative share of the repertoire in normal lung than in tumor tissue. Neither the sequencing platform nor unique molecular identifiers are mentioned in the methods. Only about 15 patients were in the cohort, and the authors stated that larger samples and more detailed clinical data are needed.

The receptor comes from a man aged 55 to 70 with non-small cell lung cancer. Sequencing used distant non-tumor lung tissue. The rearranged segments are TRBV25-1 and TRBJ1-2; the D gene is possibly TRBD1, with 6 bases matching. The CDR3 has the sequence CASSDQPNRARGYTF. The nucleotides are TGTGCCAGCAGTGACCAGCCCAACAGGGCTCGAGGCTACACTTTC.